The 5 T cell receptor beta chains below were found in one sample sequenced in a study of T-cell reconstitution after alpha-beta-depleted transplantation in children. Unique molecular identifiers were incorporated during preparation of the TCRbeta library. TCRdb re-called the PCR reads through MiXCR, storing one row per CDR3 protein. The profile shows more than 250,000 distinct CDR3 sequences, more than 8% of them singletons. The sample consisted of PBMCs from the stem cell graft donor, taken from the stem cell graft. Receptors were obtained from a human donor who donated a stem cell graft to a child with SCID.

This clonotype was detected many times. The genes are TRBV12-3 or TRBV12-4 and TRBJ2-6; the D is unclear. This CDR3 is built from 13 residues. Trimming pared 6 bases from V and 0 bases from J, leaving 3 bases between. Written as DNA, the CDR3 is TGTGCCAGCAGGGTCTCTGGGGCCAACGTCCTGACTTTC. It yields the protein CASRVSGANVLTF.

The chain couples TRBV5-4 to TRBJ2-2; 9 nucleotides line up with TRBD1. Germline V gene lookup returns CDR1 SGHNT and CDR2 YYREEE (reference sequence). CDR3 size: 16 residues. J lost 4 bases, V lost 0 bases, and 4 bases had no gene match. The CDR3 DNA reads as TGTGCCAGCAGCTTGGCCGCGACAGGGGGCACCGGGGAGCTGTTTTTT. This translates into CASSLAATGGTGELFF.

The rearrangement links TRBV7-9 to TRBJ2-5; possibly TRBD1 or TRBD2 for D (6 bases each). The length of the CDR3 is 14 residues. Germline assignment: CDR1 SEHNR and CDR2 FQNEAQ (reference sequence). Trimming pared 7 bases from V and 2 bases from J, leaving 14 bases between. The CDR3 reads CASKLGGGQETQYF. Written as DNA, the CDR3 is TGTGCCAGCAAGCTTGGAGGGGGTCAAGAGACCCAGTACTTC.

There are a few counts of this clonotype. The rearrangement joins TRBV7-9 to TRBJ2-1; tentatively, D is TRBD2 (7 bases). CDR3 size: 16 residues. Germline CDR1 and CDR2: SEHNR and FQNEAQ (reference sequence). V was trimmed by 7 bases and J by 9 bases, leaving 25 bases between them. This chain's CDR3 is CASIHGGGGRLGEQFF. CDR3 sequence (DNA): TGTGCCAGCATCCACGGTGGGGGGGGGCGGTTAGGTGAGCAGTTCTTC.

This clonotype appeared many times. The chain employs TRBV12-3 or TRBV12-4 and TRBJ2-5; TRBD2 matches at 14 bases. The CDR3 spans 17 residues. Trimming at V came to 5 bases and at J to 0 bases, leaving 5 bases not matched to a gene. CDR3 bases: TGTGCCAGCAGTCCCGGACTAGCGGGGGGCCACCAAGAGACCCAGTACTTC. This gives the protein CASSPGLAGGHQETQYF.